The 21 T cell receptor beta chains below all came from one sample that was sequenced in a study of blood T cells in healthy people across ages. A second PCR, run for roughly 7 to 11 cycles, used a sample-barcoded 5' primer plus a J-beta primer mix. TCRdb itself ran the 5' RACE reads through MiXCR, one entry per CDR3 protein. The table lists 800,000 to 950,000 distinct CDR3 sequences, around 46% of them singletons. The sequenced sample consisted of blood. These receptors were collected from a man aged 25-40 years in good health.

The rearrangement uses TRBV5-1 and TRBJ1-2; possible D gene TRBD1, 5 bases. The CDR3 loop spans 15 amino acids. V shed 4 bases and J shed 4 bases, with 17 bases lying between them. Germline V gene data show CDR1 as SGHRS and CDR2 as YFSETQ. The CDR3 DNA is TGCGCCAGCAGCCCGGGGACGACCGGTCCCTATGGCTACACCTTC. Translation: CASSPGTTGPYGYTF.

The V gene is TRBV10-3, the J gene TRBJ1-2; TRBD1 agrees at 9 bases. This CDR3 spans 13 amino acids. V was clipped by 6 bases and J by 4 bases; unmatched bases: 3. Germline assignment: CDR1 ENHRY and CDR2 SYGVKD. CDR3 protein: CAIRGQGTYGYTF. CDR3 DNA: TGTGCCATCAGGGGACAGGGAACCTATGGCTACACCTTC.

V gene TRBV5-1 combines with J gene TRBJ2-1, with a tentative D call TRBD1 (5 bases). V shed 0 bases and J shed 7 bases, with 11 bases lying between them. The V gene's germline CDR1 is SGHRS and CDR2 YFSETQ. The CDR3 is made up of 14 amino acids. In DNA form, the CDR3 reads TGCGCCAGCAGCTTGGGGGGCCTCCAGAATGAGCAGTTCTTC. Translating gives CASSLGGLQNEQFF.

The chain carries TRBV7-2 and TRBJ1-1; tentative D call: TRBD1 (6 bases). CDR3 length equals 16 residues. The V end was cut by 0 bases, the J end by 4 bases, with 15 bases between. The germline V gene has CDR1 SGHTA and CDR2 FQGNSA. The chain's CDR3 is CASSLAVIGGGTEAFF. As DNA, the CDR3 is TGTGCCAGCAGCTTAGCGGTGATAGGGGGGGGCACTGAAGCTTTCTTT.

In its sample, this clonotype was seen a few times. The chain combines TRBV25-1 with TRBJ1-4; tentatively, D is TRBD1 (5 bases). From germline, CDR1 is MGHDK and CDR2 SYGVNS. The CDR3 sequence is 15 residues long. Trimming cost V 1 base and J 8 bases, with 14 bases left between them. CDR3 sequence: CASSESREIGEKLFF. CDR3 in DNA: TGTGCCAGCAGTGAATCCAGGGAGATTGGAGAAAAACTGTTTTTT.

A note on this clonotype: Mismatch with germline at one junction end may stem from a read error. This rearrangement joins TRBV28 to TRBJ2-6; tentatively, D is TRBD1 or TRBD2 (5 bases each). The CDR3 is made up of 15 amino acids. Germline V CDR1 and CDR2: MDHEN, SYDVKM. The CDR3 DNA reads as TGTGCCAGCACCATCCAGGGTTCCGGGGCCAGCGTCCTGACTTTC. Translation: CASTIQGSGASVLTF.

This clonotype was observed a few times. A much more abundant neighbour one base away suggests this may be a read error. V usage is TRBV5-6 and J usage is TRBJ1-2, with 11 bases aligning to TRBD1. The CDR3 has 14 residues. Germline V gives CDR1 SGHDT, CDR2 YYEEEE. V was pared by 4 bases and J by 4 bases, with 3 bases of the junction left unmatched. In nucleotides, the CDR3 is TGTGCCAGCAGCACCGGGACAGGGGGCTATGGCTACACCTTC. As protein: CASSTGTGGYGYTF.

The V call is TRBV6-5, the J call TRBJ2-1, with D maybe TRBD1 (5 bases). The DNA end favors TRBJ2-7, so the J call may be wrong. Germline loops: CDR1 MNHEY, CDR2 SVGAGI. This CDR3 contains 12 residues. In nucleotides, the CDR3 is TGTGCCAGCACCATCGACAGAAAGGAGCAGTACTTC. Translating gives CASTIDRKEQYF.

There are many counts of this clonotype. CDR3 amino acids: CASSEETRSKLKYF. CDR3 DNA: TGTGCCAGCAGTGAAGAGACAAGATCGAAGTTGAAGTACTTC. J is TRBJ2-7 and V is TRBV6-1, with no clear D. This CDR3 contains 14 residues. Germline values: CDR1 MNHNS, CDR2 SASEGT. Trimming removed 1 base at V and 11 bases at J, with 18 bases between.

This clonotype was seen a handful of times. J is TRBJ2-7 and V is TRBV4-3; possibly TRBD1 for D (5 bases). The length of the CDR3 is 14 residues. The ends were cut back, 0 bases at V and 3 bases at J, with 9 bases in the middle. Germline V gene sequence: CDR1 LGHNA, CDR2 YSLEER. The CDR3 DNA reads TGCGCCAGCAGCCAAGACAGGGCCTACTACGAGCAGTACTTC. Protein: CASSQDRAYYEQYF.

This clonotype appeared a few times. The gene calls are TRBV29-1 and TRBJ2-7; the match to TRBD1 covers 10 bases. This CDR3 contains 14 residues. Germline assignment: CDR1 SQVTM and CDR2 ANQGSEA. Trimming at V came to 2 bases and at J to 3 bases, leaving 4 bases not matched to a gene. The CDR3 coding sequence is TGCAGCGTTGAAATAGGACAGGGGGGCTACGAGCAGTACTTC. It encodes CSVEIGQGGYEQYF.

To note about this clonotype: A junction boundary mismatches the germline segment, possibly from a read error. The chain couples TRBV25-1 to TRBJ1-5; maybe TRBD1 (5 bases). This CDR3 is 10 amino acids long. Germline loops: CDR1 MGHDK, CDR2 SYGVNS. This CDR3 is CASGTQPPHF. The CDR3 nucleotides read TGTGCCAGCGGGACTCAGCCCCCGCATTTT.

CDR3 sequence reads: CASSLPLTGSTEAFF. The CDR3 DNA reads as TGTGCCAGCAGTTTACCCCTGACAGGCAGCACTGAAGCTTTCTTT. The gene calls are TRBV28 and TRBJ1-1, with D maybe TRBD1 (6 bases). Germline V gene data show CDR1 as MDHEN and CDR2 as SYDVKM. The CDR3 is made up of 15 amino acids. Trimming cost V 2 bases and J 4 bases, with 14 bases left between them.

This clonotype has only a few counts. This chain connects TRBV24-1 to TRBJ1-5; a possible D gene is TRBD1 (5 bases). The CDR3 is 14 amino acids. Trimming left V 5 bases short and J 9 bases short, with 16 bases between. Germline CDR1 is KGHDR and CDR2 is SFDVKD. In DNA form, the CDR3 reads TGTGCCACCAGTGCCCCGGGGCAGTTCTGGCCCCAGCATTTT. Its protein product is CATSAPGQFWPQHF.

This clonotype was observed a handful of times. V usage is TRBV20-1 and J usage is TRBJ1-2; the D gene is possibly TRBD1 (5 bases). The CDR3 is 12 amino acids. Germline lookup yields CDR1 DFQATT and CDR2 SNEGSKA (reference sequence). Trimming cost V 6 bases and J 5 bases, with 13 bases left between them. CDR3 residues: CSAADSPYGYTF. The CDR3 DNA sequence: TGCAGTGCCGCAGACAGCCCTTATGGCTACACCTTC.

The gene calls are TRBV5-1 and TRBJ2-3; tentative D call: TRBD2 (6 bases). Trimming stripped 4 bases from V and 6 bases from J, with 24 bases between. The CDR3 sequence is 17 residues long. Germline V gives CDR1 SGHRS, CDR2 YFSETQ. CDR3 loop: CASSPENSGHRGDTQYF. CDR3 DNA sequence: TGCGCCAGCAGCCCGGAGAATAGCGGTCACCGAGGGGATACGCAGTATTTT.

In DNA form, the CDR3 reads TGTGCCAGCAGCTTGGCTAGCGGGGGGGCCAACAATGAGCAGTTCTTC. This gives the protein CASSLASGGANNEQFF. The chain combines TRBV7-2 with TRBJ2-1; TRBD2 matches at 12 bases. The junction had 5 bases not matched to a gene; V was cut back by 3 bases and J by 5 bases. Germline V gene data show CDR1 as SGHTA and CDR2 as FQGNSA. This CDR3 is built from 16 residues.

V gene TRBV7-9 combines with J gene TRBJ2-4; D not certain. CDR1 is SEHNR and CDR2 is FQNEAQ in the germline V gene (reference sequence). CDR3 length: 15 amino acids. The V end was cut by 5 bases, the J end by 0 bases, with 11 bases between. The CDR3: CASSPDTAAKNIQYF. As DNA, the CDR3 is TGTGCCAGCAGCCCGGATACGGCAGCCAAAAACATTCAGTACTTC.

The chain uses TRBV3-1 and TRBJ2-3; D remains unclear. CDR3 length: 15 amino acids. V lost 4 bases and J 0 bases, leaving 11 bases between the germline ends. Germline V gene sequence: CDR1 LGHDT, CDR2 YNNKEL (reference sequence). The chain's CDR3 is CASSRETRSTDTQYF. The CDR3 nucleotides are TGTGCCAGCAGCCGAGAAACCCGAAGCACAGATACGCAGTATTTT.

The chain links TRBV14 to TRBJ2-3, with unresolved D. Per germline, CDR1 SGHDN and CDR2 FVKESK. V was cut by 0 bases and J by 0 bases, with 19 bases left in between. CDR3 length: 19 amino acids. The CDR3 DNA sequence: TGTGCCAGCAGCCAAGAAAAAGGTTGGCCGCCTGACAGCACAGATACGCAGTATTTT. This translates into CASSQEKGWPPDSTDTQYF.

This clonotype was counted a single time. The chain combines TRBV12-3 or TRBV12-4 with TRBJ1-3, with 10 bases identical to TRBD1. The CDR3 runs to 15 residues. The trim removed 6 bases at V and 4 bases at J, leaving 6 bases unmatched. The CDR3 protein is CASRTTGGSGNTIYF. The CDR3 region has the DNA TGTGCCAGCAGGACGACAGGGGGCTCAGGAAACACCATATATTTT.